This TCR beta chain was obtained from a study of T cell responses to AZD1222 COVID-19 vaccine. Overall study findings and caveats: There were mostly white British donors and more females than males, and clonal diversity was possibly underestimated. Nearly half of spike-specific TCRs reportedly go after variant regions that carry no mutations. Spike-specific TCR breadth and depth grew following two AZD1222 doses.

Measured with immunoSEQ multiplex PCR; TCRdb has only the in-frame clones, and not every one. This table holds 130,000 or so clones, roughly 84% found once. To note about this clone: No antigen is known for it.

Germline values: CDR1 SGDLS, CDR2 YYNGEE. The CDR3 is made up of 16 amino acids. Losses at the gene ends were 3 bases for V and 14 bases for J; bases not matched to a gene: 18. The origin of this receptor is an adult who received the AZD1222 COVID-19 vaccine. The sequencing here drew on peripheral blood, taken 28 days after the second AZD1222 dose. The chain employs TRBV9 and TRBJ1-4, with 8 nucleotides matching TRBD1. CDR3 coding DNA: TGTGCCAGCAGCGCCGCTGACAGGGGTGCTAATGAACCCCTGTTTTTT. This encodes CASSAADRGANEPLFF.